Following are 8 T cell receptor beta chains from one sample sequenced in a study of Ad26.COV2.S vaccination and SARS-CoV-2 variants. Treatment in this sample: around 19 received Ad26.COV2.S at low or high dose, single or two shots; roughly five received placebo; per-sample allocation not given. Material that was analyzed had been drawn on day 63 after the first vaccine or placebo injection. Assay: immunoSEQ multiplex PCR; the TCRdb copy retains only in-frame clones and omits some. The table has roughly 680,000 clones, roughly 90% seen once. Source: peripheral blood, taken in a trial of Ad26.COV2.S vaccine versus placebo. All receptors derive from a person aged 18-65 years who received the Ad26.COV2.S COVID-19 vaccine or a placebo.

This sequence joins TRBV2 and TRBJ2-7; 11 nucleotides line up with TRBD1. The CDR3 has 15 amino acids. The V gene end was trimmed by 6 bases and the J gene end by 7 bases; junction bases not matched to a gene: 11. CDR1 is SNHLY, CDR2 FYNNEI, per germline. This chain's CDR3 is CASSIPGQGVGEQYF. CDR3 DNA sequence: TGTGCCAGCAGCATTCCGGGACAGGGGGTCGGGGAGCAGTACTTC.

The rearrangement links TRBV24-1 to TRBJ1-5; no reliable D call. Germline CDR1 reads KGHDR; CDR2 reads SFDVKD. The CDR3 extends over 16 amino acids. The ends were cut back, 3 bases at V and 3 bases at J, with 14 bases in the middle. CDR3 sequence: CATSDSGHPNNQPQHF. The DNA for the CDR3 is TGTGCCACCAGTGATAGCGGTCACCCCAACAATCAGCCCCAGCATTTT.

This clone has a handful of counts. The gene calls are TRBV5-4 and TRBJ1-5, with a possible D match to TRBD1 (6 bases). V shed 3 bases and J shed 5 bases, with 15 bases lying between them. Germline V gives CDR1 SGHNT, CDR2 YYREEE (reference sequence). CDR3 length equals 15 residues. For the CDR3, the DNA is TGTGCCAGCAGCTGGGGAGGACAGAAAGATCAGCCCCAGCATTTT. It codes for CASSWGGQKDQPQHF.

The CDR3 DNA is TGTGCCAGCAGCCCCCTCGGGGACCCCGGGGAGCTGTTTTTT. Translating it yields CASSPLGDPGELFF. This chain joins TRBV4-2 and TRBJ2-2, with D perhaps assigned TRBD1 or TRBD2 (5 bases each). V gave up 4 bases and J gave up 6 bases, with 12 bases separating them. The CDR3 covers 14 residues. Germline assignment: CDR1 LGHNA and CDR2 YNFKEQ.

The chain combines TRBV10-3 with TRBJ2-3, with D unresolved. V gave up 0 bases and J gave up 1 base, with 8 bases separating them. This CDR3 comprises 15 residues. The germline gives CDR1 ENHRY, CDR2 SYGVKD. DNA for the CDR3: TGTGCCATCAGTGAGTCGGCAGGTCGCACAGATACGCAGTATTTT. It yields the protein CAISESAGRTDTQYF.

This chain links TRBV12-3 or TRBV12-4 with TRBJ2-1; perhaps TRBD2 as D (6 bases). The CDR3 has 13 residues. Trimming shortened V by 5 bases and J by 6 bases, and 11 bases separated the two germline ends. CDR3 amino acids: CASSTGTSNEQFF. The CDR3 nucleotides read TGTGCCAGCAGTACCGGGACTTCCAATGAGCAGTTCTTC.

The chain combines TRBV10-1 with TRBJ2-1; no clear D. This CDR3 has 16 residues. V lost 4 bases and J 1 base, leaving 14 bases between the germline ends. The germline V gene encodes CDR1 WNHNN and CDR2 SYGVQD (reference sequence). CDR3 sequence (DNA): TGCGCCAGCAGTGGCCCGGACGACCTTTCCTACAATGAGCAGTTCTTC. This encodes CASSGPDDLSYNEQFF.

The rearrangement uses TRBV10-3 and TRBJ2-1; TRBD1 is a possible D gene (5 bases). The germline V gene has CDR1 ENHRY and CDR2 SYGVKD. Trimming removed 8 bases at V and 5 bases at J, with 10 bases between. The CDR3 contains 12 residues. The CDR3 spells CAIRQGNNEQFF. CDR3 coding DNA: TGTGCCATCCGGCAGGGCAACAATGAGCAGTTCTTC.